This T cell receptor (beta chain) was documented in a study of beta chain features in type 1 diabetes. The overall study: Sorted cells numbering 107,917,701 were examined across all samples. Findings of the study overall: Type 1 diabetes patients showed fewer insertions and more deletions at VDJ junctions. Moderate but significant shortening of TCRB CDR3s was recorded in all four CD4+ subsets from Type 1 diabetes patients. Sequencing of cDNA might inflate the share of cells that strongly express TCR.

This CDR3 is 13 amino acids long. Per germline, CDR1 SGHRS and CDR2 YFSETQ. V was clipped by 7 bases and J by 2 bases, with 7 bases between them. Of the isolated RNA, all was reverse transcribed, and so the sequenced material was expressed TCRB transcripts. Clones were sequenced by immunoSEQ multiplex PCR, and TCRdb holds only the in-frame ones, with some missing. Among some 44,000 clones listed, approximately 70% were seen once. Sorting with CD45RO/CCR7/CD25/CD127/CD95/CD27 yielded naive, central memory, regulatory and stem-like memory CD4+ cells. Regarding this clone: Its antigen is not identified.

This sequence originates from a woman aged 18-29 years with type 1 diabetes. The sequenced sample consisted of Tregs from blood. The chain couples TRBV5-1 to TRBJ2-6; weak D call: TRBD2 (5 bases). The CDR3 nucleotides read TGCGCCAGCGGAGGTCCTGGGGCCAACGTCCTGACTTTC. Translated: CASGGPGANVLTF.